What follows describes a single T cell receptor beta chain. The antigen is unknown. Clones were read by immunoSEQ multiplex PCR, and TCRdb kept only the in-frame ones, dropping some. Found here are about 95,000 clones, around 85% of them singletons; the top ten hold approximately 22%. The data belong to a study of cytomegalovirus exposure and HLA in healthy donors. Overall study context: The 120 validation repertoires and the roughly 670 first-cohort repertoires shared a platform, a later analysis reported. Study conclusions and caveats: In vitro work confirmed that a few CMV-associated chains recognize CMV antigens.

Germline assignment: CDR1 SGHNT and CDR2 YYREEE (reference sequence). Germline trimming cut 2 bases from V and 0 bases from J; bases unmatched to any gene: 6. The length of the CDR3 is 17 residues. The donors were members of the validation cohort comprising approximately 110 subjects, separate from the roughly 640-subject first cohort. The sequence came from a man aged 18 to 30 in good health and CMV-seropositive. The V and J genes are TRBV5-4 and TRBJ2-1; 9 bases line up with TRBD2. Specimen: PBMCs. The CDR3 loop is CASSFPMTSGSYNEQFF. The DNA of the CDR3 is TGTGCCAGCAGCTTTCCAATGACTAGCGGCTCCTACAATGAGCAGTTCTTC.